The T cell receptor beta chain described here comes from a study of blood T cells in healthy people across ages. V dropped 2 bases and J dropped 5 bases, with 12 bases sitting between them. Germline V lookup: CDR1 SQVTM, CDR2 ANQGSEA. The CDR3 consists of 13 residues. Using a J-beta primer mix together with a sample-barcoded 5' primer, a second PCR was run for about 6 to 12 cycles. A tag from a template-switch adaptor with 12 random nucleotides marked each cDNA molecule. Using its own MiXCR run on the 5' RACE reads, TCRdb lists one record per CDR3 protein. The profile covers hundreds of thousands of distinct CDR3 sequences, with around 50% appearing a single time and 15% to 20% taken by the ten largest.

Source material: blood. This chain joins TRBV29-1 and TRBJ2-5, with D possibly TRBD2 on 6 matching bases. This receptor was taken from an older man in good health. The CDR3 DNA reads as TGCAGCGTTGAATCGGGAGCGGCTGAGACCCAGTACTTC. The encoded protein is CSVESGAAETQYF.